A single sample is the source of the 24 T cell receptor beta chains below, sequenced in a study of T cells in tumors after PD-1 blockade. TCRdb's table, derived via immunoSEQ multiplex PCR, lists solely in-frame clones and lacks some. The sample carries fewer than 50,000 clones, roughly 80% recorded once. The sequencing here drew on PBMCs, taken before anti-PD-1 treatment. These receptors were taken from a human donor with basal cell carcinoma.

The chain carries TRBV6-1 and TRBJ2-1, with 11 positions matching TRBD2. The germline V gene has CDR1 MNHNS and CDR2 SASEGT. The CDR3 runs to 17 residues. The V segment lost 3 bases and the J segment 2 bases; nucleotides outside the gene matches: 6. The CDR3 loop is CASSEEPGLAAYNEQFF. The DNA of the CDR3 is TGTGCCAGCAGTGAGGAACCGGGACTAGCGGCCTACAATGAGCAGTTCTTC.

The chain recombines TRBV24-1 with TRBJ2-5, with TRBD1 matching 8 bases. V was clipped by 0 bases and J by 5 bases; unmatched bases: 4. The CDR3 is 15 amino acids. Germline V CDR1 and CDR2: KGHDR, SFDVKD. CDR3 coding DNA: TGTGCCACCAGTGATTTGAAGGACAGGGACGAGACCCAGTACTTC. Its translation: CATSDLKDRDETQYF.

The J gene is TRBJ2-7, the V gene TRBV27; 7 bases align to TRBD2. V trimming: 5 bases; J trimming: 5 bases; junction bases outside the gene matches: 6. The CDR3 has 13 amino acids. The germline CDR1 and CDR2 sequences are MNHEY and SMNVEV (reference sequence). CDR3: CASSLGGGDEQYF. In nucleotides, the CDR3 is TGTGCCAGCAGTCTAGGCGGGGGTGACGAGCAGTACTTC.

The rearrangement joins TRBV10-3 to TRBJ1-1; no firm D call. The CDR3 spans 14 residues. The germline V gene encodes CDR1 ENHRY and CDR2 SYGVKD. Trimming took off 3 bases at V and 3 bases at J, with 11 bases between the two ends. Here the CDR3 DNA reads TGTGCCATCAGTGATACAAGAGGTGACACTGAAGCTTTCTTT. Translation: CAISDTRGDTEAFF.

This chain joins TRBV30 and TRBJ2-2; D ambiguous. Per the germline V gene, CDR1 is GTSNPN and CDR2 is SVGIG (reference sequence). V gave up 0 bases and J gave up 1 base, with 3 bases separating them. The CDR3 covers 13 residues. The CDR3 nucleotides read TGTGCCTGGAGTGTTTGGAACACCGGGGAGCTGTTTTTT. This gives the protein CAWSVWNTGELFF.

This clone was observed a few times. The rearrangement links TRBV4-2 to TRBJ2-7; 8 positions agree with TRBD2. Germline assignment: CDR1 LGHNA and CDR2 YNFKEQ. This CDR3 has 17 residues. V lost 1 base to trimming and J lost 2 bases; unmatched junction nucleotides: 10. CDR3: CASSQGLWGGGTYEQYF. The CDR3 DNA reads as TGTGCCAGCAGCCAAGGGCTCTGGGGCGGGGGGACCTACGAGCAGTACTTC.

This chain links TRBV28 with TRBJ1-3, with 7 positions matching TRBD1. The germline V gene encodes CDR1 MDHEN and CDR2 SYDVKM. J lost 2 bases, V lost 2 bases, and 3 bases had no gene match. CDR3 size: 15 residues. The CDR3, as DNA: TGTGCCAGCAGTTTAAGACAGGGTCCTGGAAACACCATATATTTT. Translation: CASSLRQGPGNTIYF.

The V call is TRBV30, the J call TRBJ2-1; perhaps TRBD2 as D (5 bases). The CDR3 is made up of 12 amino acids. CDR1 and CDR2 (germline): GTSNPN, SVGIG (reference sequence). Trimming took off 1 base at V and 10 bases at J, with 11 bases between the two ends. The CDR3 DNA follows: TGTGCCTGGAGTGGCGGGTACGCCGAGCAGTTCTTC. It codes for CAWSGGYAEQFF.

This rearrangement joins TRBV19 to TRBJ2-5, with a possible D match to TRBD1 (6 bases). V was pared by 0 bases and J by 5 bases, with 7 bases between. Per germline, CDR1 LNHDA and CDR2 SQIVND (reference sequence). The CDR3 covers 13 residues. The CDR3 DNA sequence: TGTGCCAGTAGTATAGACAGGGGCGAGACCCAGTACTTC. Translated: CASSIDRGETQYF.

The genes are TRBV11-3 and TRBJ2-5; D is uncertain. Germline V lookup: CDR1 SGHNT, CDR2 YENEEA. Trimming cost V 1 base and J 2 bases, with 5 bases left between them. This CDR3 has 13 residues. The DNA of the CDR3 is TGTGCCAGCAGCTTAGGATTTCAAGAGACCCAGTACTTC. Protein: CASSLGFQETQYF. The whole variable domain, filled in from reference TRBV11-3 and TRBJ2-5, reads EAGVVQSPRYKIIEKKQPVAFWCNPISGHNTLYWYLQNLGQGPELLIRYENEEAVDDSQLPKDRFSAERLKGVDSTLKIQPAELGDSAVYLCASSLGFQETQYFGPGTRLLVL.

This rearrangement joins TRBV5-1 to TRBJ2-1; D gene uncertain. In germline, CDR1 is SGHRS, CDR2 YFSETQ. CDR3 size: 13 residues. V shed 0 bases and J shed 4 bases, with 5 bases lying between them. The CDR3 DNA reads TGCGCCAGCAGCTTGGTAGAGTACAATGAGCAGTTCTTC. Its translation: CASSLVEYNEQFF.

This clone is medium-sized (0.01 to 0.1%) within its sample. The CDR3 region has the DNA TGCGCCAGCAGCCAAGAGGCGGGGGGCGCGTACGAGCAGTACTTC. Amino acid sequence: CASSQEAGGAYEQYF. The chain recombines TRBV4-1 with TRBJ2-7, with TRBD2 matching 8 bases. The V gene end was trimmed by 0 bases and the J gene end by 4 bases; junction bases not matched to a gene: 5. The length of the CDR3 is 15 residues. Germline loops: CDR1 MGHRA, CDR2 YSYEKL.

The J gene is TRBJ2-5, the V gene TRBV5-1, with D tentatively TRBD2 (6 bases). The CDR3 length is 16 residues. Germline CDR1 SGHRS, CDR2 YFSETQ. Deletions cut 0 bases from V and 1 base from J, with 13 bases between. CDR3 bases: TGCGCCAGCAGCTTGGCGGACGGGGGAAGCCAAGAGACCCAGTACTTC. Amino acid sequence: CASSLADGGSQETQYF.

This clone was detected once. V usage is TRBV2 and J usage is TRBJ2-7; D is ambiguous. CDR3 length: 12 amino acids. CDR1 is SNHLY, CDR2 FYNNEI, per germline. Trimming took off 8 bases at V and 1 base at J, with 9 bases between the two ends. CDR3 in DNA: TGTGCCAGCCGGGCAGTTTCCTACGAGCAGTACTTC. Its translation is CASRAVSYEQYF.

This clone has a single count. The V and J genes are TRBV10-3 and TRBJ1-1; TRBD1 aligns across 11 bases. The CDR3 is made up of 16 amino acids. V lost 2 bases and J lost 5; bases outside the gene matches: 7. From germline, CDR1 is ENHRY and CDR2 SYGVKD. The CDR3 region is CAISERGTGGVTEAFF. The DNA of the CDR3 is TGTGCCATCAGTGAGAGGGGGACAGGGGGAGTTACTGAAGCTTTCTTT.

The chain carries TRBV20-1 and TRBJ2-5; TRBD2 matches at 8 bases. After removal of 3 bases from V and 5 bases from J, the junction contained 11 bases not matched to a gene. Germline CDR1 DFQATT, CDR2 SNEGSKA (reference sequence). This CDR3 has 15 residues. This CDR3 is CSASSRAGVGETQYF. CDR3 in DNA: TGCAGTGCTAGTTCCCGAGCGGGGGTAGGTGAGACCCAGTACTTC.

The chain uses TRBV6-5 and TRBJ2-7; 10 bases are a match to TRBD2. This CDR3 is 14 amino acids long. CDR1 MNHEY and CDR2 SVGAGI come from the germline V gene. V shed 7 bases, J shed 0 bases, and the junction held 3 bases outside the gene matches. The CDR3 DNA reads TGTGCCAGCAAAGGGACTAGCGCCTCCTACGAGCAGTACTTC. Protein product: CASKGTSASYEQYF.

The rearrangement joins TRBV20-1 to TRBJ2-3; TRBD2 might be the D (5 bases). This CDR3 is 11 amino acids long. Trimming removed 3 bases at V and 11 bases at J, with 12 bases between. From germline, CDR1 is DFQATT and CDR2 SNEGSKA (reference sequence). The CDR3 DNA reads as TGCAGTGCTAGTCGGAGCGGAAAGCAGTATTTT. The encoded protein is CSASRSGKQYF.

The count of this clone is one. The V call is TRBV10-1, the J call TRBJ2-1, with TRBD2 matching 10 bases. The V gene end was trimmed by 5 bases and the J gene end by 8 bases; junction bases not matched to a gene: 12. Germline CDR1 and CDR2: WNHNN and SYGVQD (reference sequence). CDR3 length: 16 residues. For the CDR3, the DNA is TGCGCCAGCAGTTCACTAGCGGGGACCTCCCTGGATGAGCAGTTCTTC. It translates to CASSSLAGTSLDEQFF.

V and J are TRBV18 and TRBJ2-7; D gene ambiguous. Trimming shortened V by 2 bases and J by 2 bases, and 7 bases separated the two germline ends. Germline V lookup: CDR1 KGHSH, CDR2 LQKENI. The CDR3 runs 13 residues. CDR3: CASSPAATYEQYF. CDR3 bases: TGTGCCAGCTCACCAGCGGCAACCTACGAGCAGTACTTC.

The DNA for the CDR3 is TGTGCCAGTCTCCACACAGGGGTGGGCAATCAGCCCCAGCATTTT. Translated: CASLHTGVGNQPQHF. This sequence joins TRBV19 and TRBJ1-5; 7 bases are shared with TRBD1. The CDR3 covers 15 residues. Germline loops: CDR1 LNHDA, CDR2 SQIVND (reference sequence). The J segment lost 2 bases and the V segment lost 8 bases, leaving 9 bases of the junction unmatched.

As for this clone: One end of the junction varies from germline; a read error may be responsible. The CDR3 nucleotides are TGTGCTAGCAGCCCCGGGCAACGAGGGTCCGGGGAGCTGTTTTTT. Translating it yields CASSPGQRGSGELFF. V usage is TRBV7-7 and J usage is TRBJ2-2; TRBD2 might be the D (5 bases). This CDR3 has 15 amino acids. Germline V gene sequence: CDR1 SSHAT, CDR2 FNYEAQ (reference sequence).

The chain carries TRBV12-3 or TRBV12-4 and TRBJ2-3; D is ambiguous. The CDR3 spans 11 residues. The V end was cut by 5 bases, the J end by 8 bases, with 8 bases between. The CDR3 nucleotides read TGTGCCAGCAGTGCCCCCGGTACGCAGTATTTT. The encoded protein is CASSAPGTQYF.

The CDR3, as DNA: TGTGCCAGCACCTCGGGGGACGGGAGCAATCAGCCCCAGCATTTT. Translating gives CASTSGDGSNQPQHF. The rearrangement joins TRBV6-6 to TRBJ1-5; a weak D match, TRBD1 (5 bases). The ends were cut back, 7 bases at V and 1 base at J, with 14 bases in the middle. The CDR3 extends over 15 amino acids. CDR1 is MNHNY and CDR2 is SVGAGI in the germline V gene (reference sequence).